The text below deals with one T cell receptor beta chain. Its target is unknown. This sample was included in a study of identical twins. TCRdb fed the 5' RACE reads into MiXCR, producing one record per CDR3 protein. The sample holds about 530,000 distinct CDR3 sequences, around 20% seen once. The germline V gene has CDR1 SGHVS and CDR2 FNYEAQ. The V and J ends lost 7 bases and 3 bases respectively, with 14 bases between them. The CDR3 has 14 amino acids. The study's findings and limits: Sequences that were out-of-frame, alpha and twin-shared displayed an excess of low generation probability.

This sample was also put to use in a study of yellow fever vaccine responses in identical twins.

The specimen was CD4+ T cells sorted from blood. The chain couples TRBV7-6 to TRBJ2-3; D is perhaps TRBD1 or TRBD2 (7 bases each). The receptor was isolated from a woman aged 18-29 years in good health. Here the CDR3 DNA reads TGTGCCAGCACCCCCAGGGGGGGAACAGATACGCAGTATTTT. Amino acids: CASTPRGGTDTQYF.